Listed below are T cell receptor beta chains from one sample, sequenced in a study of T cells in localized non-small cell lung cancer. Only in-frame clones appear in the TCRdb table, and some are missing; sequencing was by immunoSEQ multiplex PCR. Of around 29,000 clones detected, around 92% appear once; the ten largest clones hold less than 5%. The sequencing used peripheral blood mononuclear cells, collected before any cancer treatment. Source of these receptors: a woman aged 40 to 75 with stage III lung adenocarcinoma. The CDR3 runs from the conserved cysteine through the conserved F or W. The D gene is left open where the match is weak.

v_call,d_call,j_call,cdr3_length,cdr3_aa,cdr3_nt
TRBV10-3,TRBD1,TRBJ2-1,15,CAISESWDRYNEQFF,TGTGCCATCAGTGAGTCGTGGGACAGATACAATGAGCAGTTCTTC
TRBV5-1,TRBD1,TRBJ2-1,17,CASSLGTGNPYYNEQFF,TGCGCCAGCAGCTTAGGGACAGGGAACCCTTACTACAATGAGCAGTTCTTC
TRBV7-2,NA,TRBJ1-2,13,CASSPRTDYGYTF,TGTGCCAGCAGCCCCAGGACAGACTATGGCTACACCTTC
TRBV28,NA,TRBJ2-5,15,CASSFPRVGTETQYF,TGTGCCAGCAGTTTTCCCCGGGTCGGGACGGAGACCCAGTACTTC
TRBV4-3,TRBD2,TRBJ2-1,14,CASSQDRTSGRVFF,TGCGCCAGCAGCCAAGATAGGACTAGCGGGAGAGTGTTCTTC
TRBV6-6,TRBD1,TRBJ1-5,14,CASSLDRRDQPQHF,TGTGCCAGCAGTTTGGACAGGAGGGATCAGCCCCAGCATTTT
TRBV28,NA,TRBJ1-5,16,CASSPLSGYSNQPQHF,TGTGCCAGCAGTCCATTATCAGGGTATAGCAATCAGCCCCAGCATTTT
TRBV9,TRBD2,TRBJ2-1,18,CASSVGLAGGVGINEQFF,TGTGCCAGCAGCGTAGGGCTAGCGGGAGGGGTCGGGATCAATGAGCAGTTCTTC
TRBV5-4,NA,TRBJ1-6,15,CASSPGTAFGSPLHF,TGTGCCAGCAGCCCAGGGACGGCCTTCGGTTCACCCCTCCACTTT
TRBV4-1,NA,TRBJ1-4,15,CASSQDPGANEKLFF,TGCGCCAGCAGCCAAGACCCCGGGGCTAATGAAAAACTGTTTTTT
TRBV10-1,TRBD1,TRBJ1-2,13,CASSKDRGYGYTF,TGCGCCAGCAGCAAGGACAGGGGCTATGGCTACACCTTC
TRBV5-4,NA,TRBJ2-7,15,CASSQGNREISEQYF,TGTGCCAGCAGCCAAGGGAACAGGGAGATCTCCGAGCAGTACTTC
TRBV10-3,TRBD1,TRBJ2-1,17,CAISETLTGGGNNEQFF,TGTGCCATCAGTGAGACCCTGACAGGGGGCGGCAACAATGAGCAGTTCTTC